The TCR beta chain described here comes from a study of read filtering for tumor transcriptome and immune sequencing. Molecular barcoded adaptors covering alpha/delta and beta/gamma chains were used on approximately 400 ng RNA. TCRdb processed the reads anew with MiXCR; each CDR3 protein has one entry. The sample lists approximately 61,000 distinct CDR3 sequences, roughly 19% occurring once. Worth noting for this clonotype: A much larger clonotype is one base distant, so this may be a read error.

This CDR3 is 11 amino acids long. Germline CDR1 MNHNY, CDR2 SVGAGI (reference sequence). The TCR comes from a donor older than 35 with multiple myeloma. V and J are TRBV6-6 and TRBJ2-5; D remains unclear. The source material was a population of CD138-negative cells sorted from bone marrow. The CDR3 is CASSAREAQYF. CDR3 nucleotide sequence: TGTGCCAGCAGTGCGCGAGAGGCCCAGTACTTC.